This T cell receptor beta chain came from a study of shared clonotypes between healthy human individuals. Study-wide findings and caveats: Owing to a small donor count, the genetic and exposure-history diversity represented was limited.

This CDR3 spans 12 amino acids. The V segment lost 8 bases and the J segment 17 bases; nucleotides outside the gene matches: 14. Germline CDR1 SGHTS, CDR2 YDEGEE. As regards this clone: Its antigen is still unknown.

Clones were read by immunoSEQ multiplex PCR, and TCRdb kept only the in-frame ones, dropping some. This repertoire shows a few hundred thousand clones, roughly 97% found once; its top ten account for 0.045% to 0.06%. The sequenced material came from naive CD4+ T cells sorted from blood. As for subset: CD45RA+ positively selected. The TCR sequence derives from a woman aged 25 to 39 in good health. The J gene is TRBJ1-4, the V gene TRBV5-8, with TRBD1 identical over 8 bases. CDR3 in amino acids: CASNSGRDRHFF. Written as DNA, the CDR3 is TGTGCCAGTAATAGCGGGCGGGACAGGCACTTTTTT. Filled out from reference TRBV5-8 and TRBJ1-4, the complete variable domain reads EAGVTQSPTHLIKTRGQQATLRCSPISGHTSVYWYQQALGLGLQFLLWYDEGEERNRGNFPPRFSGRQFPNYSSELNVNALELEDSALYLCASNSGRDRHFFGSGTQLSVL.